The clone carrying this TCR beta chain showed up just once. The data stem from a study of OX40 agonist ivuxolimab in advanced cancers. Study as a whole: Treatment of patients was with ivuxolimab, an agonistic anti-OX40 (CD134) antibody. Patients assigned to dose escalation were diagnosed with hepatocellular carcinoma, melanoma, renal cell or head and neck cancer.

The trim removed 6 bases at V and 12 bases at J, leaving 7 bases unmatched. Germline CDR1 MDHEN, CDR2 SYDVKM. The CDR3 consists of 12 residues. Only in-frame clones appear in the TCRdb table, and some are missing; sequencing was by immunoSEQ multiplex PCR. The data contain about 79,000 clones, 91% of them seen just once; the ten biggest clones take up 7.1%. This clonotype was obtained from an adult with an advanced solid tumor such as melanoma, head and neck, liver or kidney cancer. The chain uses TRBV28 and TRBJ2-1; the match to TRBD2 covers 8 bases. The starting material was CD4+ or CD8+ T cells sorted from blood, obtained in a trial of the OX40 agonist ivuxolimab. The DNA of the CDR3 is TGTGCCAGCAGCGGACCGACTAGCGTGCAGTTCTTC. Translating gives CASSGPTSVQFF.